The 17 T cell receptor beta chains below were found in one sample sequenced in a study of memory CD4+ T cells and cytomegalovirus serostatus. The sort gate was single viable CD3+CD4+CD8-CD45RO+ cells for memory CD4+ T cells. Using immunoSEQ multiplex PCR, the repertoire was profiled, and TCRdb retains in-frame clones only, with some absent. The sample includes some 41,000 clones, about 76% of them seen just once. The sequencing sample was made of memory CD4+ T cells from blood. These receptors all stem from an adult in good health and CMV-seronegative.

This clone was seen once. This sequence joins TRBV7-9 and TRBJ1-2; D is unclear. The germline V gene encodes CDR1 SEHNR and CDR2 FQNEAQ (reference sequence). The V and J ends lost 4 bases and 4 bases respectively, with 16 bases between them. This CDR3 is 15 amino acids long. CDR3 sequence: CASSSEQRAVYGYTF. In DNA, the CDR3 is TGTGCCAGCAGCTCTGAACAGCGCGCGGTCTATGGCTACACCTTC.

A single count supports this clone. The J gene is TRBJ1-2, the V gene TRBV9; 7 bases align to TRBD1. The CDR3 consists of 15 residues. Germline loops: CDR1 SGDLS, CDR2 YYNGEE. The V and J ends lost 3 bases and 5 bases, in that order; junction bases with no gene match: 10. The DNA of the CDR3 is TGTGCCAGCAGCGCATCTGCGACAGGGAGGTATGGCTACACCTTC. As protein: CASSASATGRYGYTF.

The chain is built from TRBV7-8 and TRBJ2-7, with 7 positions matching TRBD1. CDR1 SGHVS and CDR2 FQNEAQ come from the germline V gene. The CDR3 consists of 14 residues. J gave up 1 base and V 6 bases, and 6 bases lay outside the gene matches. The CDR3 here is CASRGQSLSYEQYF. The DNA for the CDR3 is TGTGCCAGCAGGGGACAGTCACTGTCCTACGAGCAGTACTTC.

The chain couples TRBV6-5 to TRBJ1-5; no definite D call. The CDR3 contains 13 residues. Trimming took off 6 bases at V and 4 bases at J, with 10 bases between the two ends. Per germline, CDR1 MNHEY and CDR2 SVGAGI. CDR3 DNA: TGTGCCAGCAGACGGAAACAAAATCAGCCCCAGCATTTT. The encoded protein is CASRRKQNQPQHF.

The rearrangement links TRBV7-2 to TRBJ2-7; D is possibly TRBD1 (5 bases). Per the germline V gene, CDR1 is SGHTA and CDR2 is FQGNSA. Trimming took off 5 bases at V and 3 bases at J, with 8 bases between the two ends. The CDR3 is 12 amino acids. CDR3 sequence (DNA): TGTGCCAGCAGCGCGACAGTCTACGAGCAGTACTTC. Amino acids: CASSATVYEQYF.

The chain uses TRBV19 and TRBJ1-5; D may be TRBD1 (5 bases). Trimming took 8 bases from V and 7 from J, leaving 27 bases between them. CDR1 and CDR2 from the germline V gene are LNHDA and SQIVND (reference sequence). CDR3 length: 17 residues. DNA of the CDR3: TGTGCCAGTCGAGGATACCCGGGACTTAGTTGGAGGCAGCCCCAGCATTTT. It encodes CASRGYPGLSWRQPQHF.

The chain uses TRBV9 and TRBJ2-3, with a tentative D call TRBD1 (5 bases). Germline CDR1 is SGDLS and CDR2 is YYNGEE. The CDR3 is 17 amino acids. The germline V and J ends were trimmed by 3 bases and 0 bases, with 17 bases remaining between them. Here the CDR3 reads CASSAMFLGASTDTQYF. In nucleotides, the CDR3 is TGTGCCAGCAGCGCTATGTTCCTAGGGGCCAGCACAGATACGCAGTATTTT.

The chain uses TRBV7-9 and TRBJ1-2; 9 bases match TRBD1. V shed 3 bases, J shed 8 bases, and the junction held 16 bases outside the gene matches. The CDR3 runs to 17 residues. Per the germline V gene, CDR1 is SEHNR and CDR2 is FQNEAQ (reference sequence). The CDR3 protein is CASSLGQGKGTGLGYTF. In DNA form, the CDR3 reads TGTGCCAGCAGCTTGGGACAGGGAAAGGGGACAGGGCTCGGCTACACCTTC.

The CDR3 sequence is CASSALQRGSTDTQYF. The CDR3 coding sequence is TGCGCCAGCAGCGCCCTTCAGCGGGGGAGCACAGATACGCAGTATTTT. V is TRBV5-1 and J is TRBJ2-3, with 8 bases identical to TRBD2. The trim removed 4 bases at V and 0 bases at J, leaving 7 bases unmatched. In germline, CDR1 is SGHRS, CDR2 YFSETQ. The CDR3 is 16 amino acids.

The V and J genes are TRBV29-1 and TRBJ2-1, with a possible D match to TRBD1 (6 bases). This CDR3 is built from 13 residues. The V end lost 2 bases, the J end lost 6 bases, and 11 bases lay between the germline ends. Germline values: CDR1 SQVTM, CDR2 ANQGSEA. The CDR3 region is CSVELGAGNEQFF. The CDR3 bases are TGCAGCGTTGAACTGGGGGCGGGCAATGAGCAGTTCTTC.

This clone occurred once. The V gene is TRBV5-4, the J gene TRBJ2-1; either TRBD1 or TRBD2 may supply D (7 bases each). With 4 bases removed from V and 6 bases from J, the gap between germline ends came to 20 bases. The germline V gene has CDR1 SGHNT and CDR2 YYREEE (reference sequence). This CDR3 comprises 16 residues. In nucleotides, the CDR3 is TGTGCCAGCAGCCCCGACGCAGGGGGGGCTCGCAATGAGCAGTTCTTC. Translated, it gives CASSPDAGGARNEQFF.

The CDR3 DNA is TGTGCCAGCAGCTTAGAGGGCGGGGGGAACAATGAGCAGTTCTTC. Protein sequence: CASSLEGGGNNEQFF. The chain uses TRBV11-3 and TRBJ2-1; 8 bases match TRBD2. The CDR3 extends over 15 amino acids. Germline V gene sequence: CDR1 SGHNT, CDR2 YENEEA. V lost 0 bases to trimming and J lost 5 bases; unmatched junction nucleotides: 3. Filled out from reference TRBV11-3 and TRBJ2-1, the complete variable domain reads EAGVVQSPRYKIIEKKQPVAFWCNPISGHNTLYWYLQNLGQGPELLIRYENEEAVDDSQLPKDRFSAERLKGVDSTLKIQPAELGDSAVYLCASSLEGGGNNEQFFGPGTRLTVL.

This clone was recorded a few times. V is TRBV12-5 and J is TRBJ2-5; D assignment may be TRBD1 or TRBD2 (5 bases each). Trimming took 0 bases from V and 14 from J, leaving 13 bases between them. The CDR3 extends over 12 amino acids. Germline loops: CDR1 LGHNT, CDR2 FRNRAP. CDR3 in DNA: TGTGCTAGTGGTTTGGTGTGGGACCACCTTTACTTC. This codes for CASGLVWDHLYF.

The CDR3 DNA reads TGTGCCAGCAGCTCTGCCCTTGGGCCCCAGCATTTT. Protein sequence: CASSSALGPQHF. V usage is TRBV7-2 and J usage is TRBJ1-5; D not resolved. Trimming removed 4 bases at V and 9 bases at J, with 10 bases between. The CDR3 runs 12 residues. Germline loops: CDR1 SGHTA, CDR2 FQGNSA.

The chain carries TRBV7-2 and TRBJ2-1, with a possible D match to TRBD2 (5 bases). This CDR3 contains 13 residues. Germline CDR1 and CDR2: SGHTA and FQGNSA. V was clipped by 5 bases and J by 12 bases, with 17 bases between them. CDR3 amino acids: CASSPSQTTGQFF. CDR3 nucleotide sequence: TGTGCCAGCAGCCCAAGCCAGACTACGGGGCAGTTCTTC.

This clone was detected a few times. The J gene is TRBJ2-3, the V gene TRBV6-6; 7 positions match TRBD1. V shed 6 bases, J shed 4 bases, and the junction held 10 bases outside the gene matches. Per the germline V gene, CDR1 is MNHNY and CDR2 is SVGAGI (reference sequence). The CDR3 is 15 residues long. CDR3 nucleotides: TGTGCCAGCAGGTTACCGGACAGGATCCCAGATACGCAGTATTTT. It codes for CASRLPDRIPDTQYF.

The rearrangement uses TRBV5-1 and TRBJ1-1, with TRBD1 as a possible D gene (6 bases). The V end was cut by 3 bases, the J end by 6 bases, with 18 bases between. Germline V gene sequence: CDR1 SGHRS, CDR2 YFSETQ. The CDR3 has 15 residues. The CDR3 is CASSSSGGGRAEAFF. As DNA, the CDR3 is TGCGCCAGCAGCTCTTCGGGGGGCGGACGGGCTGAAGCTTTCTTT. The variable domain in full, completed from reference TRBV5-1 and TRBJ1-1, reads KAGVTQTPRYLIKTRGQQVTLSCSPISGHRSVSWYQQTPGQGLQFLFEYFSETQRNKGNFPGRFSGRQFSNSRSEMNVSTLELGDSALYLCASSSSGGGRAEAFFGQGTRLTVV.